These 20 T cell receptor beta chains originate from one sample sequenced in a study of T cells in Graves' hyperthyroidism and ophthalmopathy. RNA transcripts were the template for amplifying TCR beta CDR3 regions. The study used the HTBI primer set for a first-round RT-PCR of the TCR CDR3. TCRdb called the multiplex PCR reads again in MiXCR, with one record for every CDR3 protein. This table holds under 300,000 distinct CDR3 sequences, approximately 21% found once. Input material: blood. The receptors were gathered from a young man with Graves' ophthalmopathy.

This chain connects TRBV6-1 to TRBJ2-7; D may be TRBD1 or TRBD2 (6 bases each). CDR3 length: 14 amino acids. Per germline, CDR1 MNHNS and CDR2 SASEGT. V lost 8 bases and J 3 bases, leaving 17 bases between the germline ends. The CDR3 loop is CASSKGGPHYEQYF. The CDR3 DNA reads TGTGCCAGCTCTAAGGGGGGCCCTCACTACGAGCAGTACTTC.

This clonotype was detected only a few times. The chain has TRBV9 and TRBJ2-2; D unresolved. Germline-derived CDR1 and CDR2 are SGDLS and YYNGEE. V was cut by 0 bases and J by 5 bases, with 20 bases left in between. The CDR3 is made up of 18 amino acids. CDR3 sequence reads: CASSVVPLGWVTTGELFF. CDR3 bases: TGTGCCAGCAGCGTAGTCCCCTTGGGGTGGGTTACGACCGGGGAGCTGTTTTTT. Filled out from reference TRBV9 and TRBJ2-2, the complete variable domain reads DSGVTQTPKHLITATGQRVTLRCSPRSGDLSVYWYQQSLDQGLQFLIQYYNGEERAKGNILERFSAQQFPDLHSELNLSSLELGDSALYFCASSVVPLGWVTTGELFFGEGSRLTVL.

CDR3 bases: TGCAGTGCTAGAGATTTACGGCGCGGGAGAGGATCCCTTTTTGGCACAGATACGCAGTATTTT. Amino acids: CSARDLRRGRGSLFGTDTQYF. This chain links TRBV20-1 with TRBJ2-3, with 7 bases fitting TRBD2. CDR1 and CDR2 from the germline V gene are DFQATT and SNEGSKA (reference sequence). The CDR3 contains 21 residues. The J segment lost 1 base and the V segment lost 0 bases, leaving 22 bases of the junction unmatched.

The sample holds a few counts of this clonotype. The chain joins TRBV7-9 to TRBJ2-5; D not certain. V gave up 1 base and J gave up 10 bases, with 13 bases separating them. Germline values: CDR1 SEHNR, CDR2 FQNEAQ (reference sequence). The CDR3 extends over 13 amino acids. The chain's CDR3 is CASSLGVAQGQYF. The CDR3 nucleotides are TGTGCCAGCAGCTTAGGGGTGGCGCAAGGCCAGTACTTC. The full variable domain, completed using reference TRBV7-9 and TRBJ2-5, is DTGVSQNPRHKITKRGQNVTFRCDPISEHNRLYWYRQTLGQGPEFLTYFQNEAQLEKSRLLSDRFSAERPKGSFSTLEIQRTEQGDSAMYLCASSLGVAQGQYFGPGTRLLVL.

This clonotype was picked up a small number of times. The CDR3 sequence is CASSKGTSGAYEQYF. The CDR3, as DNA: TGTGCCAGCAGCAAAGGGACTAGCGGTGCCTACGAGCAGTACTTC. The rearrangement uses TRBV7-2 and TRBJ2-7; 11 nucleotides align to TRBD2. Germline V lookup: CDR1 SGHTA, CDR2 FQGNSA. The CDR3 spans 15 residues. The V and J ends lost 5 bases and 2 bases, in that order; junction bases with no gene match: 5.

This clonotype was counted a few times. V and J are TRBV6-1 and TRBJ1-2; D gene unclear. The V end lost 6 bases, the J end lost 4 bases, and 18 bases lay between the germline ends. The CDR3 is made up of 15 amino acids. The germline V gene has CDR1 MNHNS and CDR2 SASEGT. The CDR3: CASRLGRGGSYGYTF. The CDR3 DNA follows: TGTGCCAGCAGGCTCGGCCGCGGTGGGAGCTATGGCTACACCTTC.

This clonotype has a count of ten or more. This chain uses TRBV27 with TRBJ2-3, with 10 bases matching TRBD2. Germline V CDR1 and CDR2: MNHEY, SMNVEV (reference sequence). The CDR3 has 17 residues. With 2 bases clipped from V and 3 bases from J, the junction kept 8 bases outside the gene matches. The CDR3 DNA sequence: TGTGCCAGCAGTTTAGTCCCTCTGACTAGCGGGACAGATACGCAGTATTTT. Its protein is CASSLVPLTSGTDTQYF.

With respect to this clonotype: A read error is possible here, since a much larger clone lies one base away. CDR3 bases: TGTGCCAGCAGCTTAGGGGCCGGGACCGGGGAGCTGTTTTTT. Encoded protein: CASSLGAGTGELFF. The gene calls are TRBV7-3 and TRBJ2-2, with TRBD1 as a possible D gene (5 bases). The CDR3 length is 14 residues. The germline gives CDR1 SGHTA, CDR2 FQGTGA. V was shortened by 2 bases and J by 5 bases, with 9 bases between the two germline ends.

The chain is built from TRBV3-1 and TRBJ2-5, with 9 bases lining up with TRBD2. J lost 2 bases, V lost 3 bases, and 7 bases had no gene match. This CDR3 contains 16 residues. CDR1 LGHDT and CDR2 YNNKEL come from the germline V gene (reference sequence). DNA for the CDR3: TGTGCCAGCAGCCACCCCGGGACTAGCAGTCAAGAGACCCAGTACTTC. This translates into CASSHPGTSSQETQYF.

The V call is TRBV2, the J call TRBJ2-7; 7 bases are shared with TRBD1. In germline, CDR1 is SNHLY, CDR2 FYNNEI. The CDR3 totals 14 residues. V gave up 3 bases and J gave up 3 bases; unmatched junction bases: 5. This chain's CDR3 is CASSERQGYYEQYF. CDR3 in DNA: TGTGCCAGCAGTGAGAGACAGGGATACTACGAGCAGTACTTC.

The V call is TRBV30, the J call TRBJ1-2; 8 positions agree with TRBD1. V shed 4 bases, J shed 1 base, and the junction held 11 bases outside the gene matches. The CDR3 is made up of 16 amino acids. From germline, CDR1 is GTSNPN and CDR2 SVGIG (reference sequence). The CDR3 protein is CAWNLSGQGNNYGYTF. CDR3 DNA sequence: TGTGCCTGGAACTTATCCGGACAGGGAAATAACTATGGCTACACCTTC.

This clonotype was counted at least ten times. The V gene is TRBV2, the J gene TRBJ1-4; D possibly corresponds to TRBD1 (5 bases). CDR1 and CDR2 (germline): SNHLY, FYNNEI. V was pared by 6 bases and J by 4 bases, with 12 bases between. This CDR3 is 14 amino acids long. The CDR3 loop is CASRSTGLNEKLFF. The CDR3 DNA follows: TGTGCCAGCAGGAGTACGGGACTTAATGAAAAACTGTTTTTT.

This clonotype was counted ten times or more. The V gene is TRBV11-3, the J gene TRBJ2-3; tentatively, D is TRBD1 (5 bases). The germline V gene has CDR1 SGHNT and CDR2 YENEEA. The CDR3 is 15 amino acids. The V gene lost 1 base and the J gene lost 1 base, with 9 bases spanning the gap. The CDR3 sequence: CASSLGKGGTDTQYF. DNA of the CDR3: TGTGCCAGCAGCTTAGGAAAAGGGGGCACAGATACGCAGTATTTT.

V usage is TRBV28 and J usage is TRBJ2-2; D is undetermined. This CDR3 spans 14 amino acids. V shed 6 bases and J shed 1 base, with 9 bases lying between them. Germline V gene sequence: CDR1 MDHEN, CDR2 SYDVKM. DNA for the CDR3: TGTGCCAGCAGAATGACCCAGAACACCGGGGAGCTGTTTTTT. Translating gives CASRMTQNTGELFF.

In this sample, this clonotype turned up many times. J is TRBJ2-7 and V is TRBV20-1; no reliable D call. Deletions cut 6 bases from V and 10 bases from J, with 16 bases between. Germline loops: CDR1 DFQATT, CDR2 SNEGSKA (reference sequence). The CDR3 has 11 amino acids. DNA for the CDR3: TGCAGTGCCCCGTATCAGGCGAGACAGTACTTC. This codes for CSAPYQARQYF.

This clonotype was seen a few times. The chain combines TRBV18 with TRBJ2-2; D unresolved. V was shortened by 3 bases and J by 4 bases, with 18 bases between the two germline ends. Germline CDR1 reads KGHSH; CDR2 reads LQKENI. The CDR3 is 17 residues long. CDR3 region: CASSPSAGPQITGELFF. The CDR3 DNA reads as TGTGCCAGCTCACCCTCTGCCGGACCCCAGATCACCGGGGAGCTGTTTTTT.

The chain has TRBV12-5 and TRBJ2-1; possibly TRBD2 for D (6 bases). With 6 bases removed from V and 3 bases from J, the gap between germline ends came to 12 bases. The V gene's germline CDR1 is LGHNT and CDR2 FRNRAP. The CDR3 covers 14 residues. The CDR3 bases are TGTGCTAGTGGCCCGGAGGGGAGCTACAATGAGCAGTTCTTC. Translating it yields CASGPEGSYNEQFF.

This clonotype was picked up many times. The chain carries TRBV11-3 and TRBJ1-6; unclear D gene. V lost 0 bases, J lost 10 bases, and 16 bases lay in between. Looked up from germline, CDR1 is SGHNT and CDR2 is YENEEA. The CDR3 has 16 amino acids. CDR3 DNA sequence: TGTGCCAGCAGCTTAGACGACGCCGGGTCGGGCTCACCCCTCCACTTT. Its protein is CASSLDDAGSGSPLHF.

This clonotype occurred many times. The chain is built from TRBV20-1 and TRBJ2-3; 13 bases line up with TRBD2. CDR3 length equals 15 residues. Germline V gene lookup returns CDR1 DFQATT and CDR2 SNEGSKA (reference sequence). V lost 6 bases to trimming and J lost 5 bases; unmatched junction nucleotides: 8. The CDR3 nucleotides are TGCAGTGCGTACTCCGGGACTAGCGGGGAAGATACGCAGTATTTT. Protein product: CSAYSGTSGEDTQYF.

This chain links TRBV19 with TRBJ2-7, with D unresolved. V gave up 4 bases and J gave up 3 bases, with 16 bases separating them. Germline V gene sequence: CDR1 LNHDA, CDR2 SQIVND (reference sequence). The length of the CDR3 is 15 residues. The CDR3 sequence: CASSRTDILYYEQYF. CDR3 DNA: TGTGCCAGTAGTAGAACGGATATCCTCTACTACGAGCAGTACTTC.